Each of the 20 T cell receptor beta chains below was sequenced from the same sample in a study of blood T cell repertoires in COVID-19. Libraries were prepared by immunoSEQ multiplex PCR; TCRdb keeps only in-frame clonotypes and omits some of them. The sample has roughly 200,000 clones, over 80% seen once. Input material: peripheral blood. Receptors were obtained from a woman in her thirties or forties with COVID-19, enrolled during active disease.

The chain has TRBV11-2 and TRBJ2-2, with no clear D. The germline V gene encodes CDR1 SGHAT and CDR2 FQNNGV. Trimming removed 1 base at V and 5 bases at J, with 5 bases between. The CDR3 is 13 amino acids. This chain's CDR3 is CASSLAPTGELFF. DNA for the CDR3: TGTGCCAGCAGCTTAGCCCCAACCGGGGAGCTGTTTTTT.

The V and J genes are TRBV10-2 and TRBJ2-1; 8 bases are shared with TRBD2. Trimming removed 8 bases from V and 4 bases from J; junction bases left unmatched: 7. Germline CDR1 reads WSHSY; CDR2 reads SAAADI. CDR3 length: 14 residues. CDR3 nucleotides: TGCGCCAGCCTGGGACTAGTGGGATACAATGAGCAGTTCTTC. Amino acids: CASLGLVGYNEQFF.

The V gene is TRBV28, the J gene TRBJ1-4; the D is unclear. Trimming removed 6 bases at V and 6 bases at J, with 17 bases between. The CDR3 is 15 amino acids. The germline V gene has CDR1 MDHEN and CDR2 SYDVKM. CDR3: CASSPAGGSYEKLFF. The CDR3 DNA is TGTGCCAGCAGCCCCGCGGGAGGTAGTTATGAAAAACTGTTTTTT. The complete variable domain, with remaining parts taken from reference TRBV28 and TRBJ1-4, reads DVKVTQSSRYLVKRTGEKVFLECVQDMDHENMFWYRQDPGLGLRLIYFSYDVKMKEKGDIPEGYSVSREKKERFSLILESASTNQTSMYLCASSPAGGSYEKLFFGSGTQLSVL.

V and J are TRBV19 and TRBJ1-5; 11 nucleotides agree with TRBD1. Germline V lookup: CDR1 LNHDA, CDR2 SQIVND (reference sequence). This CDR3 is built from 15 residues. Unmatched junction bases numbered 4, after V lost 4 bases and J lost 5 bases. The CDR3 DNA reads as TGTGCCAGTAGTAAGGGGACAGGGGGGTATCAGCCCCAGCATTTT. This sequence encodes CASSKGTGGYQPQHF.

The chain employs TRBV2 and TRBJ2-1; D remains ambiguous. Trimming removed 2 bases at V and 2 bases at J, with 4 bases between. Germline V gene sequence: CDR1 SNHLY, CDR2 FYNNEI. This CDR3 has 13 residues. CDR3 coding DNA: TGTGCCAGCAGTGAACCAACCTACAATGAGCAGTTCTTC. This codes for CASSEPTYNEQFF.

This chain joins TRBV18 and TRBJ2-2, with a weak D call TRBD1 (6 bases). Germline CDR1 and CDR2: KGHSH and LQKENI. The CDR3 consists of 15 residues. V lost 6 bases and J lost 7, with 18 bases in between. The CDR3, as DNA: TGTGCCAGCTCGGAGGACAGCCGCGGGTTCGGGGAGCTGTTTTTT. Translating it yields CASSEDSRGFGELFF.

This chain connects TRBV5-5 to TRBJ1-5; D is perhaps TRBD1 (5 bases). Germline CDR1 reads SGHKS; CDR2 reads YYEKEE (reference sequence). The CDR3 has 15 residues. The germline V and J ends were trimmed by 5 bases and 0 bases, with 12 bases remaining between them. The CDR3 DNA follows: TGTGCCAGCAGTAAGACAGTCAATAGCAATCAGCCCCAGCATTTT. Its protein product is CASSKTVNSNQPQHF. Looking up the rest from reference TRBV5-5 and TRBJ1-5 gives the full variable domain: DAGVTQSPTHLIKTRGQQVTLRCSPISGHKSVSWYQQVLGQGPQFIFQYYEKEERGRGNFPDRFSARQFPNYSSELNVNALLLGDSALYLCASSKTVNSNQPQHFGDGTRLSIL.

The J gene is TRBJ2-5, the V gene TRBV19; TRBD2 matches 7 bases. With V trimmed by 6 bases and J by 4 bases, 11 bases remained unmatched. This CDR3 has 15 residues. Germline CDR1 reads LNHDA; CDR2 reads SQIVND (reference sequence). This CDR3 is CASRATSVSPETQYF. The CDR3 nucleotides are TGTGCCAGTAGGGCTACTAGCGTGAGTCCAGAGACCCAGTACTTC. Drawing the rest from reference TRBV19 and TRBJ2-5, the complete variable domain is DGGITQSPKYLFRKEGQNVTLSCEQNLNHDAMYWYRQDPGQGLRLIYYSQIVNDFQKGDIAEGYSVSREKKESFPLTVTSAQKNPTAFYLCASRATSVSPETQYFGPGTRLLVL.

V and J are TRBV7-3 and TRBJ2-7; TRBD2 agrees at 7 bases. This CDR3 is built from 14 residues. The germline V gene encodes CDR1 SGHTA and CDR2 FQGTGA. Losses at the gene ends were 5 bases for V and 6 bases for J; bases not matched to a gene: 10. CDR3 in amino acids: CASSPKAGTGEQYF. CDR3 bases: TGTGCCAGCAGCCCAAAAGCGGGAACGGGCGAGCAGTACTTC.

The genes are TRBV5-1 and TRBJ2-1; weak D call: TRBD1 (7 bases). The V and J ends lost 5 bases and 3 bases respectively, with 18 bases between them. Germline V CDR1 and CDR2: SGHRS, YFSETQ. The CDR3 totals 16 residues. CDR3 sequence: CASRRESGTVYNEQFF. CDR3 coding DNA: TGCGCCAGCAGGCGGGAATCCGGGACAGTCTACAATGAGCAGTTCTTC.

V and J are TRBV14 and TRBJ2-3; 7 nucleotides line up with TRBD1. Trimming took 2 bases from V and 4 from J; bases not matched to a gene: 9. The CDR3 runs to 16 residues. The germline V gene encodes CDR1 SGHDN and CDR2 FVKESK. The CDR3, as DNA: TGTGCCAGCAGCCAAATAGCACTTACAGGGGCAGATACGCAGTATTTT. It specifies CASSQIALTGADTQYF.

The CDR3 DNA reads as TGTGCCAGCAGCTTTTCCATCACCAGACAGGGGCCAGGGATGACAGATACGCAGTATTTT. Amino acids: CASSFSITRQGPGMTDTQYF. This chain joins TRBV5-4 and TRBJ2-3; 8 bases are shared with TRBD1. V lost 2 bases and J lost 3; bases outside the gene matches: 20. The CDR3 runs 20 residues. Germline V lookup: CDR1 SGHNT, CDR2 YYREEE (reference sequence).

In DNA form, the CDR3 reads TGCGCCAGCAGCTCTGCTAGCGGGGGGGCAGTCACCGGGGAGCTGTTTTTT. Amino acids: CASSSASGGAVTGELFF. The J gene is TRBJ2-2, the V gene TRBV5-1; 12 bases agree with TRBD2. Germline lookup yields CDR1 SGHRS and CDR2 YFSETQ. This CDR3 is 17 amino acids long. The junction had 7 bases not matched to a gene; V was cut back by 3 bases and J by 4 bases.

V usage is TRBV4-1 and J usage is TRBJ1-1, with D uncertain. V lost 1 base to trimming and J lost 1 base, with 10 bases between them. Germline V gene lookup returns CDR1 MGHRA and CDR2 YSYEKL. This CDR3 region has 15 residues. The CDR3 region is CASSQGEVGNTEAFF. The DNA for the CDR3 is TGCGCCAGCAGCCAAGGGGAGGTGGGGAACACTGAAGCTTTCTTT.

This rearrangement joins TRBV6-1 to TRBJ1-5; unclear D gene. Germline V CDR1 and CDR2: MNHNS, SASEGT. This CDR3 spans 13 amino acids. V was pared by 0 bases and J by 15 bases, with 15 bases between. The CDR3 region has the DNA TGTGCCAGCAGTGAAGCGCGGGTGGCCCGTGGGCATTTT. It codes for CASSEARVARGHF.

CDR3 nucleotide sequence: TGTGCCAGCATTCAGGACAGGGGAAGCAATCAGCCCCAGCATTTT. Amino acid sequence: CASIQDRGSNQPQHF. The J gene is TRBJ1-5, the V gene TRBV19, with 9 bases identical to TRBD1. CDR1 and CDR2 from the germline V gene are LNHDA and SQIVND (reference sequence). The CDR3 runs to 15 residues. V dropped 9 bases and J dropped 1; count of bases not matched to a gene: 7.

This chain links TRBV4-1 with TRBJ2-5; D possibly corresponds to TRBD2 (5 bases). CDR3 length: 16 residues. With 1 base removed from V and 5 bases from J, the gap between germline ends came to 17 bases. Germline V lookup: CDR1 MGHRA, CDR2 YSYEKL. This CDR3 reads CASSQVGLTGGETQYF. The CDR3 bases are TGCGCCAGCAGCCAAGTGGGCCTGACCGGCGGGGAGACCCAGTACTTC.

The chain is built from TRBV29-1 and TRBJ2-2; D perhaps matches TRBD2 (6 bases). From germline, CDR1 is SQVTM and CDR2 ANQGSEA. V lost 5 bases to trimming and J lost 8 bases, with 15 bases between them. The length of the CDR3 is 13 residues. The CDR3 DNA reads as TGCAGCGTTACGGGACTCCTGCGGGGGGAGCTGTTTTTT. Translation: CSVTGLLRGELFF.

The rearrangement joins TRBV6-5 to TRBJ1-5, with TRBD1 as a possible D gene (6 bases). V shed 6 bases and J shed 4 bases, with 13 bases lying between them. Germline V gives CDR1 MNHEY, CDR2 SVGAGI. The CDR3 runs 14 residues. For the CDR3, the DNA is TGTGCCAGCAGGCCCACAGGGCAGAATCAGCCCCAGCATTTT. Encoded protein: CASRPTGQNQPQHF.

Ten or more counts support this clone. The chain couples TRBV6-5 to TRBJ2-4; D gene unclear. The ends were cut back, 7 bases at V and 0 bases at J, with 10 bases in the middle. Germline V gene data show CDR1 as MNHEY and CDR2 as SVGAGI. This CDR3 comprises 14 residues. Written as DNA, the CDR3 is TGTGCCAGCAACACAGTTAAAGCCAAAAACATTCAGTACTTC. Protein product: CASNTVKAKNIQYF.